Following are 4 T cell receptor beta chains from one sample sequenced in a study of blood T cell repertoires in COVID-19. Generated by immunoSEQ multiplex PCR, the TCRdb table keeps only in-frame clones and is missing some. This sample has hundreds of thousands of clones, with 70% to 90% found just once. Sequencing was carried out using PBMCs or T cells enriched from blood (not recorded which). The receptor set was obtained from a man aged 40-55 years in a cohort exposed to, infected with or recovered from COVID-19 (not recorded which).

This chain links TRBV4-2 with TRBJ1-1; TRBD1 aligns across 7 bases. Germline lookup yields CDR1 LGHNA and CDR2 YNFKEQ. The V and J ends lost 4 bases and 3 bases, in that order; junction bases with no gene match: 8. CDR3 length: 15 residues. The CDR3 bases are TGTGCCAGCAGCCCCTTAGGGCAGGGGGACACTGAAGCTTTCTTT. Protein product: CASSPLGQGDTEAFF.

The V call is TRBV3-1 (or the pseudogene TRBV3-2), the J call TRBJ2-1, with D perhaps matching TRBD2 (6 bases). V lost 7 bases to trimming and J lost 0 bases, with 19 bases between them. Germline CDR1 and CDR2: LGHDT and YNNKEL (reference sequence). The CDR3 covers 17 residues. The CDR3 sequence: CASKNRASVTSYNEQFF. The CDR3 nucleotides are TGTGCCAGCAAGAATCGTGCTAGCGTTACCTCCTACAATGAGCAGTTCTTC.

Here the CDR3 reads CATSDPRQGIRETQYF. Here the CDR3 DNA reads TGTGCCACCAGTGATCCCCGACAGGGAATTAGGGAGACCCAGTACTTC. The V call is TRBV24-1, the J call TRBJ2-5, with 7 bases aligning to TRBD1. Germline V gives CDR1 KGHDR, CDR2 SFDVKD. V trimming: 3 bases; J trimming: 5 bases; junction bases outside the gene matches: 11. The CDR3 is 16 residues long.

A few counts support this clone. V gene TRBV30 combines with J gene TRBJ2-7, with 8 bases that match TRBD2. The CDR3 has 15 residues. V gave up 1 base and J gave up 1 base; unmatched junction bases: 6. CDR1 and CDR2 (germline): GTSNPN, SVGIG (reference sequence). CDR3 sequence reads: CAWSESLADSYEQYF. The CDR3 nucleotides are TGTGCCTGGAGTGAATCACTAGCGGATTCCTACGAGCAGTACTTC.